The T cell receptor beta chain described here comes from a study of CD8+ T cells in alopecia areata. Study summary: Administration of oral tofacitinib to treated patients was at 5 to 10 mg twice daily. Study-level points and caveats: Lesional scalp, notably in alopecia totalis/universalis, had clonality above that of normal scalp.

This clone was seen a few times. The antigen is undetermined. The CDR3 covers 14 residues. Germline V gives CDR1 SQVTM, CDR2 ANQGSEA. V was pared by 7 bases and J by 11 bases, with 10 bases of the junction left unmatched. The authors extracted RNA and reverse transcribed it into cDNA as the sequencing template. The data were produced by immunoSEQ multiplex PCR, yet TCRdb's version contains in-frame clones alone and is incomplete. The data hold over 85,000 clones, with roughly two fifths observed a single time. Sorted out of PBMCs were CD4+ T cells and CD8+ T cells. The sequenced material came from CD4+ T cells sorted from blood. V usage is TRBV29-1 and J usage is TRBJ2-1, with TRBD2 matching over 14 bases. The TCR originated in a human donor with alopecia areata. The CDR3 here is CSAAGLAGANQQFF. CDR3 nucleotide sequence: TGCAGCGCCGCGGGACTAGCGGGGGCTAACCAGCAGTTCTTC.